This TCR beta chain was recorded in a study of blood T cell repertoires in COVID-19. Study at large: Acute-phase and convalescent COVID-19 samples originated in the United States, Italy and Spain. T cells, B-cell-depleted T cells, or PBMCs supplied cDNA or gDNA.

Authors' data handling: From reference gene primer amplification, estimates of nucleated cell counts were derived. Assay: immunoSEQ multiplex PCR; the TCRdb copy retains only in-frame clones and omits some. V, J and clone size were drawn from that table, and D and trimming were deduced from the DNA. The table lists 35,000 to 55,000 clones, more than 90% of them singletons, with roughly 5.2% in the top ten. The CDR3 is 17 amino acids. Trimming cost V 3 bases and J 6 bases; bases outside gene matches: 7. Looked up from germline, CDR1 is SGHTA and CDR2 is FQGNSA. Sequenced: peripheral blood. This rearrangement joins TRBV7-2 to TRBJ2-2; 13 bases map to TRBD2. The TCR was taken from a human donor in a cohort sampled during active COVID-19. DNA of the CDR3: TGTGCCAGCAGCTTCGGACTAGCGGGAGTTCGCGCCGGGGAGCTGTTTTTT. It translates to CASSFGLAGVRAGELFF. Looking up the rest from reference TRBV7-2 and TRBJ2-2 gives the full variable domain: GAGVSQSPSNKVTEKGKDVELRCDPISGHTALYWYRQSLGQGLEFLIYFQGNSAPDKSGLPSDRFSAERTGGSVSTLTIQRTQQEDSAVYLCASSFGLAGVRAGELFFGEGSRLTVL.